This T cell receptor beta chain is drawn from a study of blood T cell repertoires in COVID-19. Study background: Sources were T cells, B-cell-depleted T cells, or PBMCs; the material itself was cDNA or gDNA.

Seattle enrolled patients during active infection and tracked them longitudinally. TCRdb keeps only in-frame clones here, not all; method: immunoSEQ multiplex PCR. The sample shows about 210,000 clones, 70% to 90% of them seen only once. The CDR3 is 17 amino acids. Germline lookup yields CDR1 LGHNA and CDR2 YNFKEQ. The trim removed 3 bases at V and 0 bases at J, leaving 8 bases unmatched. The receptor's source is a man aged 55 to 70 with COVID-19, enrolled during active disease. Specimen: peripheral blood. The V gene is TRBV4-2, the J gene TRBJ2-1; 7 bases are shared with TRBD1. In DNA form, the CDR3 reads TGTGCCAGCAGCCAGGGGATGAACAGGGGCTCCTACAATGAGCAGTTCTTC. It specifies CASSQGMNRGSYNEQFF.